This T cell receptor beta chain was identified in a study of T-cell reconstitution after alpha-beta-depleted transplantation in children. Germline V gives CDR1 SGHKS, CDR2 YYEKEE (reference sequence). V was clipped by 0 bases and J by 4 bases, with 13 bases between them. The CDR3 contains 16 residues. As it was prepared, the TCRbeta library received unique molecular identifiers. MiXCR, applied by TCRdb to the PCR reads, yields one record per CDR3 protein. This table has more than 85,000 distinct CDR3 sequences, under 13% appearing once. This clonotype was observed many times. V usage is TRBV5-5 and J usage is TRBJ1-4; a possible D gene is TRBD1 (5 bases). Sample: PBMCs from the stem cell graft donor, taken from the stem cell graft. The sequence came from a human donor who donated a stem cell graft to a child with acute lymphoblastic leukemia. CDR3 region: CASSLAVQVVNEKLFF. For the CDR3, the DNA is TGTGCCAGCAGCTTGGCGGTACAGGTGGTTAATGAAAAACTGTTTTTT.